This T cell receptor (beta chain) was observed in a study of graft-versus-host responses after intestinal transplantation. Study details: Each of the recipients got a multivisceral, liver-intestinal, or isolated intestinal transplant. Anti-thymocyte globulin induction, then tacrolimus and steroids for 3 to 4 years, went to all recipients. Study-wide results and limits: Early post-transplant HvG declines were associated with peak circulating GvH clone levels. Ileal or blood samples showed some GvH clones first, and such clones were also found in recipient marrow.

On this clone itself: The antigen is unknown.

There are 14 residues in the CDR3. The protocol was immunoSEQ multiplex PCR, while the TCRdb copy is restricted to in-frame clones and leaves out a portion. Among more than 50,000 clones, roughly 89% were seen once, and the ten largest hold around 5.1%. The sequence was obtained from a human patient who received an intestinal transplant, so some T cells may come from the graft donor. The chain couples TRBV21-1 to TRBJ1-5. TRBV21-1 is a recognized pseudogene. The sequences come from PBMCs, collected roughly 660 days after intestinal transplant. The CDR3 DNA reads TGTGCCAGCAGCAAAGGACGGAACAATCAGCCCCAGCATTTT. This translates into CASSKGRNNQPQHF.